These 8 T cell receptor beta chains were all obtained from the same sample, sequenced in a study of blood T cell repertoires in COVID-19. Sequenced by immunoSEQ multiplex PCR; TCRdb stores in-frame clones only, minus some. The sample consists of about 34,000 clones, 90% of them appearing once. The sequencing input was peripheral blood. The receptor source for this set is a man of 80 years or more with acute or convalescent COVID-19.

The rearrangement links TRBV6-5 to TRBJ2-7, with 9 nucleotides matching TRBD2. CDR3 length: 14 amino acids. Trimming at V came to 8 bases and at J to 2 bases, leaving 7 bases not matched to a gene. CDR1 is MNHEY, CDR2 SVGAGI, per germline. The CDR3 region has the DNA TGTGCCAGCGGATCTAGCGGGGCCACCTACGAGCAGTACTTC. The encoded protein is CASGSSGATYEQYF.

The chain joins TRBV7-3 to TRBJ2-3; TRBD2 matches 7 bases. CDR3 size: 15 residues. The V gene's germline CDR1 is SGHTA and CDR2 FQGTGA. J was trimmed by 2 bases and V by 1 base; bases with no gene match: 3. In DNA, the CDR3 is TGTGCCAGCAGCTTAAGGGGACTATTCACAGATACGCAGTATTTT. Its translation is CASSLRGLFTDTQYF.

The DNA of the CDR3 is TGTGCCATCAGTGAGTCGGACAGTAACTATGGCTACACCTTC. Protein: CAISESDSNYGYTF. This sequence joins TRBV10-3 and TRBJ1-2; the D gene is possibly TRBD1 (6 bases). V dropped 0 bases and J dropped 1 base, with 6 bases sitting between them. This CDR3 comprises 14 residues. In germline, CDR1 is ENHRY, CDR2 SYGVKD.

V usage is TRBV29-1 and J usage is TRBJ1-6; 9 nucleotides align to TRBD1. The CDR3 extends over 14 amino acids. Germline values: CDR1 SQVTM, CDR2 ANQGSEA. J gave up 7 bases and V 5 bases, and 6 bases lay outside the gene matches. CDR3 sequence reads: CSVWTGEGNSPLHF. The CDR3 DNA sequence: TGCAGCGTTTGGACAGGGGAGGGAAATTCACCCCTCCACTTT.

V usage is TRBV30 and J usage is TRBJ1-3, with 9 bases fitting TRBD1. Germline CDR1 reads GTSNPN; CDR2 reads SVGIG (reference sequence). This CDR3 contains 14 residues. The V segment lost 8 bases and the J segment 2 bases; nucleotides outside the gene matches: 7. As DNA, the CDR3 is TGTGCCAGGGGACAGGGTCGCCCTGGAAACACCATATATTTT. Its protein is CARGQGRPGNTIYF.

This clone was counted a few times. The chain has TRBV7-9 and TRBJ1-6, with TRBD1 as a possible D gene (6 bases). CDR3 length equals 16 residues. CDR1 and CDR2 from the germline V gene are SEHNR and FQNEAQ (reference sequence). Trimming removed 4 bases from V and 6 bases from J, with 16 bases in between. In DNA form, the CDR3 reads TGTGCCAGCAGCTCCCCGGACAGCCTTTTTAATTCACCCCTCCACTTT. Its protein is CASSSPDSLFNSPLHF.

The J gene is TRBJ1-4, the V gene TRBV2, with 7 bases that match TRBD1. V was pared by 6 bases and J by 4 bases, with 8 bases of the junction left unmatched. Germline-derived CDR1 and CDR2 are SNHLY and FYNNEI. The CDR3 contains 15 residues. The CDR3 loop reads CASRGRDRHNEKLFF. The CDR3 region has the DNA TGTGCCAGCAGGGGCCGGGACAGACATAATGAAAAACTGTTTTTT.

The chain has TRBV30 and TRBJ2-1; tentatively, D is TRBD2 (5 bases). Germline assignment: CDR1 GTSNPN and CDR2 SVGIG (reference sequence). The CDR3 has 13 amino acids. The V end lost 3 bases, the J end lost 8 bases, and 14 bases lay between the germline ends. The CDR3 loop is CAWRMGRRDEQFF. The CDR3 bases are TGTGCCTGGAGAATGGGAAGGCGGGATGAGCAGTTCTTC.